This TCR beta chain derives from a study of blood T cell repertoires in COVID-19. Study-wide background: The analysed material was cDNA or gDNA that came from T cells, B-cell-depleted T cells, or PBMCs.

Libraries were prepared by immunoSEQ multiplex PCR; TCRdb keeps only in-frame clonotypes and omits some of them. Seen here are 150,000 or so clones, roughly 84% observed once, and the top ten hold 15% to 20%. This CDR3 region has 13 residues. CDR1 is SQVTM, CDR2 ANQGSEA, per germline. J gave up 3 bases and V 1 base, and 2 bases lay outside the gene matches. The V call is TRBV29-1, the J call TRBJ2-7, with 8 bases that match TRBD2. Sequencing was carried out using PBMCs or T cells enriched from blood (not recorded which). The TCR comes from a man between 60 and 75 years old who had recovered from COVID-19. In nucleotides, the CDR3 is TGCAGCGTTGAAGTCGCGGGAGGCTACGAGCAGTACTTC. As protein: CSVEVAGGYEQYF.